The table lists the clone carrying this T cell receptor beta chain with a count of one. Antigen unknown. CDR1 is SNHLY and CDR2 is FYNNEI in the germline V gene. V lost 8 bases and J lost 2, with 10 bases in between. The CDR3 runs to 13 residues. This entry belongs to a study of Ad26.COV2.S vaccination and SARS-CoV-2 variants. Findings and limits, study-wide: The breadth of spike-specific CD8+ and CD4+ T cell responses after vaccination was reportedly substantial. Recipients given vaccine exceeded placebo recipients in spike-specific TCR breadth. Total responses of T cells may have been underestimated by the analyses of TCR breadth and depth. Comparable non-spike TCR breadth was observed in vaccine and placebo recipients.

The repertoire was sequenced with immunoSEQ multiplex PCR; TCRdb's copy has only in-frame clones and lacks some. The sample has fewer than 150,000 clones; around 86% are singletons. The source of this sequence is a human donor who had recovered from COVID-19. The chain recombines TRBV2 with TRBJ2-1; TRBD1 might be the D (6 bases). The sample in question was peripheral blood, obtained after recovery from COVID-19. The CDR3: CASGGPPYNEQFF. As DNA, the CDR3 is TGTGCCAGCGGGGGCCCCCCCTACAATGAGCAGTTCTTC. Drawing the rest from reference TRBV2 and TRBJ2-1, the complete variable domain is EPEVTQTPSHQVTQMGQEVILRCVPISNHLYFYWYRQILGQKVEFLVSFYNNEISEKSEIFDDQFSVERPDGSNFTLKIRSTKLEDSAMYFCASGGPPYNEQFFGPGTRLTVL.